Following are 26 T cell receptor beta chains from one sample sequenced in a study of monozygotic twins with inflammatory bowel disease. TCRdb processed the 5' RACE reads again and assigns one entry to each CDR3 protein, with no DNA. This sample's clone table lists fewer than 400,000 distinct CDR3 sequences. Sequencing was performed on blood. The receptor source for this set is a human donor with ulcerative colitis or Crohn's disease, or a healthy co-twin of an affected twin (not recorded which).

This chain links TRBV29-1 with TRBJ2-2; absent DNA, TCRdb's TRBD2 call cannot be checked. CDR3 size: 14 residues. Germline V gene lookup returns CDR1 SQVTM and CDR2 ANQGSEA. CDR3 in amino acids: CSVIGPQNTGELFF.

The chain joins TRBV6-6 to TRBJ1-5; the TCRdb call, TRBD1, lacks DNA for checking. The CDR3 spans 14 residues. The germline V gene encodes CDR1 MNHNY and CDR2 SVGAGI (reference sequence). The CDR3 protein is CASVDRGPPWPQHF.

The chain employs TRBV7-2 and TRBJ1-2; TCRdb returns TRBD1, unconfirmable since there is no DNA. Germline loops: CDR1 SGHTA, CDR2 FQGNSA. The CDR3 length is 15 residues. Here the CDR3 reads CASTSAGNFNYGYTF.

This chain uses TRBV10-3 with TRBJ1-1; TCRdb selects TRBD1, and the lack of DNA leaves this call unchecked. This CDR3 has 13 amino acids. The germline CDR1 and CDR2 sequences are ENHRY and SYGVKD. The CDR3 sequence is CAISESGVTEAFF.

The V gene is TRBV7-2, the J gene TRBJ2-5; with no DNA, the TCRdb D assignment of TRBD1 cannot be verified. The germline CDR1 and CDR2 sequences are SGHTA and FQGNSA. The CDR3 loop spans 14 amino acids. The CDR3 sequence: CASSLAASGGTQYF.

V is TRBV18 and J is TRBJ2-5; the TRBD1 assignment by TCRdb is unverifiable without DNA. Per the germline V gene, CDR1 is KGHSH and CDR2 is LQKENI. There are 15 residues in the CDR3. The chain's CDR3 is CASSQRQGDQETQYF.

The genes are TRBV5-4 and TRBJ2-3; TCRdb returns TRBD1, unconfirmable since there is no DNA. The germline CDR1 and CDR2 sequences are SGHNT and YYREEE (reference sequence). This CDR3 is 17 amino acids long. The CDR3 is CASSLSYFSGAGDTQYF.

The rearrangement links TRBV5-1 to TRBJ2-7. The V gene's germline CDR1 is SGHRS and CDR2 YFSETQ. This CDR3 spans 15 amino acids. Here the CDR3 reads CASSLAAAIYYEQYF. The full variable domain, its missing parts supplied by reference TRBV5-1 and TRBJ2-7, is KAGVTQTPRYLIKTRGQQVTLSCSPISGHRSVSWYQQTPGQGLQFLFEYFSETQRNKGNFPGRFSGRQFSNSRSEMNVSTLELGDSALYLCASSLAAAIYYEQYFGPGTRLTVT.

The V and J genes are TRBV12-3 or TRBV12-4 and TRBJ1-1; no DNA is available, so the TRBD1 call from TCRdb remains unchecked. The CDR3 totals 15 residues. CDR3 sequence reads: CASSEATGGRTEAFF.

The J gene is TRBJ1-2, the V gene TRBV2; TCRdb reports TRBD1, a call that lacks DNA to check it against. Germline CDR1 SNHLY, CDR2 FYNNEI. This CDR3 has 15 amino acids. CDR3 loop: CASSATGTGVYGYTF.

The chain has TRBV20-1 and TRBJ1-5; TCRdb indicates TRBD1, and absent DNA this call remains unverified. The CDR3 runs to 15 residues. Germline V CDR1 and CDR2: DFQATT, SNEGSKA (reference sequence). The CDR3 here is CSATDRGLPNQPQHF.

The rearrangement joins TRBV7-7 to TRBJ2-2; TCRdb designates TRBD2, a call that cannot be tested without DNA. This CDR3 spans 13 amino acids. Germline V gene lookup returns CDR1 SSHAT and CDR2 FNYEAQ (reference sequence). The CDR3 sequence: CASSLAGPGELLF.

The genes are TRBV3-1 and TRBJ2-7. CDR1 is LGHDT and CDR2 is YNNKEL in the germline V gene (reference sequence). The CDR3 is made up of 20 amino acids. CDR3 protein: CASSHQLDGRGSLPHYEQYF.

This chain connects TRBV12-3 or TRBV12-4 to TRBJ2-1; TCRdb gives TRBD2 as the D gene, but with no DNA this cannot be confirmed. The CDR3 spans 19 residues. CDR3 in amino acids: CASSPGGLAGYLMPNEQFF.

This chain uses TRBV5-5 with TRBJ1-4. CDR1 and CDR2 from the germline V gene are SGHKS and YYEKEE (reference sequence). The CDR3 contains 13 residues. CDR3 region: CASSLGTNEKLFF.

The chain couples TRBV7-2 to TRBJ2-5; TCRdb picks TRBD1, but there is no DNA to check that call. CDR3 size: 14 residues. Germline values: CDR1 SGHTA, CDR2 FQGNSA. The chain's CDR3 is CASSFNGGAKTQYF.

J is TRBJ1-2 and V is TRBV5-1. This CDR3 comprises 16 residues. CDR1 SGHRS and CDR2 YFSETQ come from the germline V gene. The CDR3 spells CASSLSFNQENYGYTF.

The chain joins TRBV29-1 to TRBJ2-3; TCRdb's D call of TRBD2 is untestable without DNA. Germline V lookup: CDR1 SQVTM, CDR2 ANQGSEA. The CDR3 totals 17 residues. CDR3 region: CSVHGLAGVFGTDTQYF.

This chain links TRBV20-1 with TRBJ2-3; there is no DNA to check the TCRdb D call of TRBD2. Germline CDR1 is DFQATT and CDR2 is SNEGSKA (reference sequence). CDR3 length: 17 amino acids. CDR3: CSARGTSGSLSTDTQYF.

V is TRBV7-9 and J is TRBJ1-4. Germline values: CDR1 SEHNR, CDR2 FQNEAQ (reference sequence). CDR3 size: 15 residues. The CDR3 is CASSPFLSQDEKLFF. Combining the CDR3 with reference TRBV7-9 and TRBJ1-4 gives the whole variable domain DTGVSQNPRHKITKRGQNVTFRCDPISEHNRLYWYRQTLGQGPEFLTYFQNEAQLEKSRLLSDRFSAERPKGSFSTLEIQRTEQGDSAMYLCASSPFLSQDEKLFFGSGTQLSVL.

V is TRBV7-2 and J is TRBJ1-1. The germline V gene has CDR1 SGHTA and CDR2 FQGNSA. The CDR3 extends over 13 amino acids. The chain's CDR3 is CASSLGYSWEAFF. Complete variable domain (other parts from reference TRBV7-2 and TRBJ1-1): GAGVSQSPSNKVTEKGKDVELRCDPISGHTALYWYRQSLGQGLEFLIYFQGNSAPDKSGLPSDRFSAERTGGSVSTLTIQRTQQEDSAVYLCASSLGYSWEAFFGQGTRLTVV.

The chain joins TRBV28 to TRBJ2-2; TCRdb's D call, TRBD1, is unchecked because there is no DNA. Per germline, CDR1 MDHEN and CDR2 SYDVKM. CDR3 size: 14 residues. This CDR3 reads CASTPAGYTGKLFF.

V gene TRBV2 combines with J gene TRBJ2-3; TCRdb's D gene call, TRBD2, goes unchecked for lack of DNA. The CDR3 totals 14 residues. Germline V CDR1 and CDR2: SNHLY, FYNNEI. CDR3 loop: CASDLAAVADTQYF.

The chain links TRBV20-1 to TRBJ2-1; checking the TCRdb D call of TRBD1 is not possible without DNA. This CDR3 comprises 11 residues. The germline V gene has CDR1 DFQATT and CDR2 SNEGSKA (reference sequence). CDR3 loop: CSGLGYNEQFF.

V is TRBV18 and J is TRBJ2-3. The V gene's germline CDR1 is KGHSH and CDR2 LQKENI. This CDR3 is built from 15 residues. CDR3 sequence reads: CASSPLPIGTDTQYF.

The CDR3 sequence: CAWPGGSGVPGELFF. The chain recombines TRBV30 with TRBJ2-2; TCRdb indicates TRBD2, and absent DNA this call remains unverified. The CDR3 spans 15 residues. The V gene's germline CDR1 is GTSNPN and CDR2 SVGIG (reference sequence).